The 28 T cell receptor beta chains below were found in one sample sequenced in a study of T cells in women clearing cervical HPV infection. Sequencing used immunoSEQ multiplex PCR; TCRdb keeps in-frame clones, though not all of them. The table lists tens of thousands of clones. The sequencing input was blood buffy coat. The receptors stem from a woman aged 18 to 75 with a cervical HPV16 infection that either progressed to CIN3+ or cleared (not recorded which).

A note on this clone: Coverage ceases 3 residues before the CDR3 finishes, and the germline J gene fills in the end. The V and J genes are TRBV7-6 and TRBJ1-2, with a possible D match to TRBD1 (5 bases). This CDR3 has 11 residues. CDR1 is SGHVS and CDR2 is FNYEAQ in the germline V gene. This chain's CDR3 is CASSAGWDYTF. CDR3 DNA (partial): TGTGCCAGCAGCGCAGGGTGGGAC. Together with reference TRBV7-6 and TRBJ1-2, the CDR3 gives the full variable domain: GAGVSQSPRYKVTKRGQDVALRCDPISGHVSLYWYRQALGQGPEFLTYFNYEAQQDKSGLPNDRFSAERPEGSISTLTIQRTEQRDSAMYRCASSAGWDYTFGSGTRLTVV.

Comments on this clone: The observed sequence ends 3 residues before the CDR3 terminus, with the missing tail filled in from the germline J gene. The chain carries TRBV6-2 or TRBV6-3 and TRBJ2-3, with 11 bases that match TRBD2. This CDR3 region has 16 residues. Germline lookup yields CDR1 MNHEY and CDR2 SVGEGT. With 2 bases clipped from V and 0 bases from J, the junction kept 1 base outside the gene matches. The covered CDR3 bases are TGTGCCAGCAGTTACCGGACTAGCGGGAGCACAGATACG. This gives the protein CASSYRTSGSTDT. Given in full, the CDR3 is CASSYRTSGSTDTQYF.

On this clone: The CDR3 is cut off 3 residues early in the read; its end comes from the germline J gene. The chain uses TRBV30 and TRBJ2-7; 7 nucleotides agree with TRBD2. The CDR3 is 13 amino acids. V lost 2 bases, J lost 6 bases, and 7 bases stayed unmatched. Germline V gene lookup returns CDR1 GTSNPN and CDR2 SVGIG (reference sequence). CDR3 in amino acids: CAWSLSGLSEQYF. Partial CDR3 DNA: TGTGCCTGGAGTCTTAGCGGGTTATCCGAG.

As for this clone: The missing CDR3 end, 3 residues past where the read stops, is filled in from the germline J gene. V and J are TRBV30 and TRBJ2-1, with D uncertain. The CDR3 runs 13 residues. V was clipped by 0 bases and J by 3 bases, with 6 bases between them. The germline CDR1 and CDR2 sequences are GTSNPN and SVGIG (reference sequence). The CDR3 here is CAWSVNSYNEQFF. CDR3 DNA, as far as it was read: TGTGCCTGGAGTGTAAACAGCTACAATGAG.

Note on this clone: The read gets to within 3 residues of the CDR3 end, and the germline J gene fills in the rest. This chain links TRBV7-9 with TRBJ2-5; TRBD1 agrees at 8 bases. Per germline, CDR1 SEHNR and CDR2 FQNEAQ (reference sequence). The J segment lost 0 bases and the V segment lost 11 bases, leaving 5 bases of the junction unmatched. The CDR3 covers 13 residues. The CDR3 loop is CAGHRGNQETQYF. The CDR3 DNA, read in part, is TGTGCCGGCCACAGGGGGAACCAAGAGACC.

As regards this clone: The read halts 3 residues ahead of the CDR3 end, with the missing end drawn from the germline J gene. V gene TRBV2 combines with J gene TRBJ2-1; 10 positions agree with TRBD1. V lost 7 bases, J lost 4 bases, and 4 bases stayed unmatched. The length of the CDR3 is 14 residues. Looked up from germline, CDR1 is SNHLY and CDR2 is FYNNEI. The CDR3 bases that were read are TGTGCCAGCATATCGGGACAGGGGTACAATGAG. Translating it yields CASISGQGYNE. The CDR3, in full, reads CASISGQGYNEQFF.

The CDR3 here is CAISDLGQGNSPLHF. The DNA read from the CDR3 is TGTGCCATCAGTGACCTAGGACAGGGCAATTCACCC. V is TRBV10-3 and J is TRBJ1-6; 8 nucleotides agree with TRBD1. The read comes to an end 3 residues before the CDR3 does, leaving the germline J gene to fill in the end. V shed 3 bases, J shed 7 bases, and the junction held 5 bases outside the gene matches. Per germline, CDR1 ENHRY and CDR2 SYGVKD. This CDR3 has 15 amino acids.

As for this clone: Coverage ceases 3 residues before the CDR3 finishes, and the germline J gene fills in the end. V gene TRBV19 combines with J gene TRBJ2-6; 9 nucleotides match TRBD2. This CDR3 is 17 amino acids long. Trimming took 4 bases from V and 3 from J; bases not matched to a gene: 7. Per germline, CDR1 LNHDA and CDR2 SQIVND (reference sequence). The CDR3 DNA, read in part, is TGTGCCAGTAGTACGGCGGGGGGGCCCCATGGGGCCAACGTC. Translating it yields CASSTAGGPHGANV. The entire CDR3 sequence reads CASSTAGGPHGANVLTF.

About this clone itself: The read stops 3 residues short of the end of the CDR3; the missing end is completed from the germline J gene. This chain links TRBV7-6 with TRBJ2-1; D is perhaps TRBD2 (7 bases). Trimming removed 1 base at V and 7 bases at J, with 14 bases between. The CDR3 contains 15 residues. CDR1 SGHVS and CDR2 FNYEAQ come from the germline V gene. CDR3 DNA (partial): TGTGCCAGCAGCTTAGATGGGGGGGCAATGAATGAG. Amino acids: CASSLDGGAMNE. The complete CDR3 protein is CASSLDGGAMNEQFF.

Worth noting for this clone: The CDR3 goes on 3 residues after the read ends, and that part is filled in from the germline J gene. V usage is TRBV12-3 or TRBV12-4 and J usage is TRBJ2-3, with 7 bases fitting TRBD2. The J segment lost 3 bases and the V segment lost 5 bases, leaving 8 bases of the junction unmatched. The CDR3 is 15 amino acids. CDR3 DNA, as far as it was read: TGTGCCAGCAGTCCCGGACTGCGGGGGACAGATACG. This translates into CASSPGLRGTDT. From start to end, the CDR3 is CASSPGLRGTDTQYF.

To note about this clone: The CDR3 end falls 3 residues outside the read, so it is completed with the germline J gene. The V call is TRBV11-2, the J call TRBJ1-5; TRBD1 matches at 11 bases. CDR1 is SGHAT, CDR2 FQNNGV, per germline. The V gene end was trimmed by 2 bases and the J gene end by 6 bases; junction bases not matched to a gene: 3. The CDR3 loop spans 15 amino acids. Partial CDR3 DNA: TGTGCCAGCAGCTTAAGGACAGGGGGCGGTCAGCCC. The encoded protein is CASSLRTGGGQP. The whole CDR3 is CASSLRTGGGQPQHF. Full variable domain (rest looked up from reference TRBV11-2 and TRBJ1-5): EAGVAQSPRYKIIEKRQSVAFWCNPISGHATLYWYQQILGQGPKLLIQFQNNGVVDDSQLPKDRFSAERLKGVDSTLKIQPAKLEDSAVYLCASSLRTGGGQPQHFGDGTRLSIL.

Regarding this clone: The read terminates 3 residues ahead of where the CDR3 ends, so the germline J gene completes it. The chain links TRBV30 to TRBJ1-4; the match to TRBD1 covers 8 bases. This CDR3 comprises 12 residues. CDR1 is GTSNPN and CDR2 is SVGIG in the germline V gene (reference sequence). The DNA read from the CDR3 is TGTGCCTGGGCCGGACAGGGTTCACCA. As protein: CAWAGQGSP. The full CDR3 protein is CAWAGQGSPLFF.

The covered CDR3 bases are TGTGCCAGCAGTGATCCTGGGACAGGGGAGGCTGAA. Its protein is CASSDPGTGEAE. The CDR3 as a whole reads CASSDPGTGEAEAFF. This rearrangement joins TRBV6-1 to TRBJ1-1, with TRBD1 matching over 10 bases. The read gets to within 3 residues of the CDR3 end, and the germline J gene fills in the rest. After removal of 3 bases from V and 6 bases from J, the junction contained 7 bases not matched to a gene. The CDR3 sequence is 15 residues long. Germline CDR1 and CDR2: MNHNS and SASEGT.

Worth noting for this clone: Sequencing ends 3 residues short of the CDR3 end; the germline J gene provides the rest. The rearrangement links TRBV5-6 to TRBJ1-2; D remains ambiguous. The CDR3 covers 14 residues. V was cut by 1 base and J by 3 bases, with 10 bases left in between. CDR1 is SGHDT and CDR2 is YYEEEE in the germline V gene. The CDR3 sequence is CASSLLGPDYGYTF. CDR3 DNA (partial): TGTGCCAGCAGCTTGTTAGGGCCAGACTATGGC.

CDR3 bases read: TGTGCCAGCAGTGAAGCGCGGGGAGGGGCAGCCCACGAG. Its protein product is CASSEARGGAAHE. The whole CDR3 sequence is CASSEARGGAAHEQYF. The V and J genes are TRBV6-1 and TRBJ2-7; the match to TRBD2 covers 7 bases. The CDR3 end is not reached by the read, which stops 3 residues before it; the germline J gene fills it in. Germline-derived CDR1 and CDR2 are MNHNS and SASEGT. The V segment lost 0 bases and the J segment 5 bases; nucleotides outside the gene matches: 10. The CDR3 loop spans 16 amino acids.

A note on this clone: The sequenced fragment ends 3 residues before the CDR3 boundary, so the rest is inferred from the germline J gene. The V and J genes are TRBV5-4 and TRBJ2-5; D remains unclear. V was pared by 1 base and J by 5 bases, with 6 bases between. The CDR3 is 12 residues long. The germline V gene has CDR1 SGHNT and CDR2 YYREEE (reference sequence). The CDR3 reads CASSLLGETQYF. Incomplete CDR3 DNA: TGTGCCAGCAGCTTGTTAGGGGAGACC.

As for this clone: Coverage ceases 3 residues before the CDR3 finishes, and the germline J gene fills in the end. The chain employs TRBV7-9 and TRBJ2-7; the D gene is possibly TRBD1 (6 bases). Trimming stripped 5 bases from V and 2 bases from J, with 16 bases between. The CDR3 consists of 15 residues. The germline V gene has CDR1 SEHNR and CDR2 FQNEAQ (reference sequence). The CDR3 bases that were read are TGTGCCAGCAGCCCCTGGGGGCAGGGGACCTACGAG. Its protein is CASSPWGQGTYE. The CDR3, in full, reads CASSPWGQGTYEQYF. Full variable domain (outside the CDR3, taken from reference TRBV7-9 and TRBJ2-7): DTGVSQNPRHKITKRGQNVTFRCDPISEHNRLYWYRQTLGQGPEFLTYFQNEAQLEKSRLLSDRFSAERPKGSFSTLEIQRTEQGDSAMYLCASSPWGQGTYEQYFGPGTRLTVT.

Details on this clone: The read ends 3 residues early relative to the CDR3; the germline J gene fills the gap. This chain connects TRBV18 to TRBJ2-4; possible D gene TRBD2, 5 bases. This CDR3 has 16 amino acids. V dropped 0 bases and J dropped 0 bases, with 9 bases sitting between them. Per the germline V gene, CDR1 is KGHSH and CDR2 is LQKENI. The part of the CDR3 DNA that was read is TGTGCCAGCTCACCACCTCGGCGGGCAGCCAAAAACATT. This translates into CASSPPRRAAKNI. The whole CDR3 protein is CASSPPRRAAKNIQYF. Variable domain in full (rest from reference TRBV18 and TRBJ2-4): NAGVMQNPRHLVRRRGQEARLRCSPMKGHSHVYWYRQLPEEGLKFMVYLQKENIIDESGMPKERFSAEFPKEGPSILRIQQVVRGDSAAYFCASSPPRRAAKNIQYFGAGTRLSVL.

On this clone itself: From the germline J gene comes the end of the CDR3, since the read stops 3 residues before it. The J gene is TRBJ2-1, the V gene TRBV5-4; the match to TRBD1 covers 7 bases. V dropped 0 bases and J dropped 4; count of bases not matched to a gene: 4. The germline gives CDR1 SGHNT, CDR2 YYREEE (reference sequence). The CDR3 length is 15 residues. This chain's CDR3 is CASSLGQGDYNEQFF. Incomplete CDR3 DNA: TGTGCCAGCAGCTTGGGACAGGGCGATTACAATGAG.

Remarks on this clone: The read finishes 3 residues shy of the CDR3 end, and the germline J gene is used to complete it. V is TRBV2 and J is TRBJ2-7, with 10 positions matching TRBD1. With 10 bases clipped from V and 6 bases from J, the junction kept 9 bases outside the gene matches. This CDR3 comprises 13 residues. CDR1 is SNHLY, CDR2 FYNNEI, per germline. The CDR3 protein is CAIKDRGEGEQYF. The part of the CDR3 DNA that was read is TGTGCCATCAAGGACAGGGGGGAGGGCGAG. Supplemented by reference TRBV2 and TRBJ2-7, the full variable domain reads EPEVTQTPSHQVTQMGQEVILRCVPISNHLYFYWYRQILGQKVEFLVSFYNNEISEKSEIFDDQFSVERPDGSNFTLKIRSTKLEDSAMYFCAIKDRGEGEQYFGPGTRLTVT.

Remarks on this clone: The CDR3 goes on 3 residues after the read ends, and that part is filled in from the germline J gene. The V gene is TRBV7-3, the J gene TRBJ2-2; TRBD2 aligns across 8 bases. Trimming removed 5 bases from V and 6 bases from J; junction bases left unmatched: 8. CDR3 length equals 15 residues. Germline V CDR1 and CDR2: SGHTA, FQGTGA. The DNA read from the CDR3 is TGTGCCAGCAGCCCCCGGAGCGGGAGTCCCGGGGAG. This codes for CASSPRSGSPGE. The entire CDR3 reads CASSPRSGSPGELFF.

As for this clone: The CDR3 is cut off 3 residues early in the read; its end comes from the germline J gene. The chain links TRBV14 to TRBJ2-2; tentative D call: TRBD2 (6 bases). This CDR3 has 15 residues. Trimming took off 1 base at V and 6 bases at J, with 12 bases between the two ends. CDR1 and CDR2 from the germline V gene are SGHDN and FVKESK. Incomplete CDR3 DNA: TGTGCCAGCAGCCAAGTTCACTCGGGGGCCGGGGAG. Translating gives CASSQVHSGAGE. In full, the CDR3 reads CASSQVHSGAGELFF.

In regard to this clone: The DNA ends 3 residues before the CDR3 does, and the rest of the CDR3 is filled in from the germline J gene. The V call is TRBV19, the J call TRBJ2-5; 8 bases fit TRBD1. V lost 4 bases, J lost 3 bases, and 7 bases stayed unmatched. Germline CDR1 and CDR2: LNHDA and SQIVND (reference sequence). The CDR3 is made up of 15 amino acids. The covered CDR3 bases are TGTGCCAGTAGTAGGCGGACAGGGTGGGAAGAGACC. The encoded protein is CASSRRTGWEET. The full CDR3 is CASSRRTGWEETQYF.

In the case of this clone: The read gets to within 3 residues of the CDR3 end, and the germline J gene fills in the rest. V usage is TRBV20-1 and J usage is TRBJ1-5, with a possible D match to TRBD1 (5 bases). Germline assignment: CDR1 DFQATT and CDR2 SNEGSKA (reference sequence). There are 13 residues in the CDR3. The V end lost 5 bases, the J end lost 0 bases, and 8 bases lay between the germline ends. The CDR3 here is CSAATGSNQPQHF. Incomplete CDR3 DNA: TGCAGTGCTGCCACAGGTAGCAATCAGCCC.

Notes on this clone: Read sequence stops 3 residues before the CDR3 end, and the germline J gene provides the missing end. This sequence joins TRBV19 and TRBJ1-2; possible D gene TRBD1, 5 bases. The germline gives CDR1 LNHDA, CDR2 SQIVND (reference sequence). The CDR3 has 17 amino acids. Partial CDR3 DNA: TGTGCCAGTAGTATGTTCGGGGGGACCGCCGATCATATGCGG. It yields the protein CASSMFGGTADHMR. The whole CDR3 protein reads CASSMFGGTADHMRYTF.

Remarks on this clone: Compared with germline, one end of the junction differs, possibly owing to a read error. The read is 3 residues too short to cover the CDR3 end, so that end is filled in from the germline J gene. Other DNA sequences in the sample encode the same CDR3. The V call is TRBV5-6, the J call TRBJ1-2; 9 positions match TRBD1. CDR3 length: 13 amino acids. Germline V gene sequence: CDR1 SGHDT, CDR2 YYEEEE. The sequenced part of the CDR3 DNA is TGTGCCAGCAGCCTACGACAGGGGGATGGT. Translation: CASSLRQGDG. The whole CDR3 protein reads CASSLRQGDGYTF.

In the case of this clone: The DNA ends 3 residues before the CDR3 does, and the rest of the CDR3 is filled in from the germline J gene. The rearrangement uses TRBV18 and TRBJ2-7, with D uncertain. The germline V gene encodes CDR1 KGHSH and CDR2 LQKENI. The CDR3 length is 16 residues. V lost 5 bases and J 0 bases, leaving 17 bases between the germline ends. Incomplete CDR3 DNA: TGTGCCAGCTCAATCAAAGAAAGTCTAAGCTCCTACGAG. Residues: CASSIKESLSSYE. From start to end, the CDR3 is CASSIKESLSSYEQYF. The whole variable domain, filled in from reference TRBV18 and TRBJ2-7, reads NAGVMQNPRHLVRRRGQEARLRCSPMKGHSHVYWYRQLPEEGLKFMVYLQKENIIDESGMPKERFSAEFPKEGPSILRIQQVVRGDSAAYFCASSIKESLSSYEQYFGPGTRLTVT.

On this clone itself: The missing CDR3 end, 3 residues past where the read stops, is filled in from the germline J gene. This sequence joins TRBV19 and TRBJ2-2; a possible D gene is TRBD2 (6 bases). CDR3 length: 13 residues. Germline V gene sequence: CDR1 LNHDA, CDR2 SQIVND (reference sequence). CDR3 bases read: TGTGCCAGTAACGTTCGGGGGAATTCACCG. This sequence encodes CASNVRGNSP. The whole CDR3 protein reads CASNVRGNSPLFF. Full variable domain (remainder filled in from reference TRBV19 and TRBJ2-2): DGGITQSPKYLFRKEGQNVTLSCEQNLNHDAMYWYRQDPGQGLRLIYYSQIVNDFQKGDIAEGYSVSREKKESFPLTVTSAQKNPTAFYLCASNVRGNSPLFFGEGSRLTVL.